The clone carrying this TCR beta chain is judged medium-sized (0.01 to 0.1%). Antigen: not known. Other DNA sequences in the sample encode the same CDR3. This entry is derived from a study of metastatic and nonmetastatic thyroid tumors. Study summary: Repertoire comparisons spanned blood and tumor or nodule tissue from malignant and benign thyroid patients.

As originally analysed: The study built a papillary thyroid cancer distant-metastasis classifier from CDR3 differences across clinicopathological groups. Using MiXCR, TCRdb re-called clones from the PCR reads. The V and J calls follow TCRdb's processing rather than the paper's. Here the sample spans 30,000 or so clones, 25% to 30% being singletons. V dropped 9 bases and J dropped 6 bases, with 12 bases sitting between them. The CDR3 is 11 residues long. Germline CDR1 reads MDHEN; CDR2 reads SYDVKM. Study-wide points: Reportedly, malignant thyroid tumors had significantly higher TCR beta diversity than benign nodules, in blood and tumor.

Thyroid surgery was preceded by no treatment in any patient. The TCR was taken from a female donor with papillary thyroid cancer or a benign thyroid nodule (not recorded which). Some clones in this sample may be carry-over from other donors' samples. The sample was blood. The chain couples TRBV28 to TRBJ2-7, with D unclear. The DNA of the CDR3 is TGTGCCAGTGCCCCTATGGGCGAGCAGTACTTC. Residues: CASAPMGEQYF.